One and the same sample provided the 15 T cell receptor beta chains below, sequenced in a study of CD8+ T cells in alopecia areata. Treatment: oral pan-JAK inhibitor, 5-10 mg twice daily. RNA was extracted and reverse transcribed into cDNA as the sequencing template. Libraries were prepared by immunoSEQ multiplex PCR; TCRdb keeps only in-frame clonotypes and omits some of them. The sample contains about 150,000 clones, 65% of which appear only once. The specimen was CD4+ T cells sorted from blood, collected at week 4, from a patient treated with tofacitinib. Source of these receptors: a human donor with alopecia areata.

This clone was detected a few times. CDR3 coding DNA: TGCACGGTAACGGTCCGGGACACGGGACTAGCGGGGGGTCGTGGAGAGACCCAGTACTTC. Residues: CTVTVRDTGLAGGRGETQYF. The chain carries TRBV29-1 and TRBJ2-5, with 15 bases aligning to TRBD2. This CDR3 is 20 amino acids long. Germline CDR1 SQVTM, CDR2 ANQGSEA.

The rearrangement joins TRBV11-3 to TRBJ2-3, with 13 bases fitting TRBD2. Germline trimming cut 1 base from V and 4 bases from J; bases unmatched to any gene: 5. CDR1 and CDR2 (germline): SGHNT, YENEEA. CDR3 length: 17 residues. In DNA form, the CDR3 reads TGTGCCAGCAGCTTAGGTGGACTAGCGGGGGAACCAGATACGCAGTATTTT. This codes for CASSLGGLAGEPDTQYF.

V and J are TRBV5-1 and TRBJ1-1; possibly TRBD1 for D (6 bases). Between the trimmed V and J ends, which lost 2 bases and 1 base, there was a span of 12 bases. CDR3 length equals 15 residues. Germline values: CDR1 SGHRS, CDR2 YFSETQ. The CDR3 protein is CASSLGGARNTEAFF. The CDR3 nucleotides read TGCGCCAGCAGCTTAGGGGGGGCTAGGAACACTGAAGCTTTCTTT.

V and J are TRBV6-5 and TRBJ1-5, with TRBD1 as a possible D gene (5 bases). The CDR3 extends over 14 amino acids. CDR1 MNHEY and CDR2 SVGAGI come from the germline V gene. Trimming shortened V by 7 bases and J by 5 bases, and 15 bases separated the two germline ends. Written as DNA, the CDR3 is TGTGCCAGCACCCCAGGGAATGGACATCAGCCCCAGCATTTT. Amino acids: CASTPGNGHQPQHF.

The chain couples TRBV15 to TRBJ2-7, with 7 bases lining up with TRBD1. Germline CDR1 LNHNV, CDR2 YYDKDF (reference sequence). The CDR3 runs to 16 residues. V gave up 0 bases and J gave up 2 bases; unmatched junction bases: 7. The CDR3: CATSRDLTGQPYEQYF. The CDR3, as DNA: TGTGCCACCAGCAGAGATCTGACAGGGCAACCCTACGAGCAGTACTTC. The full variable domain, rest sourced from reference TRBV15 and TRBJ2-7, is DAMVIQNPRYQVTQFGKPVTLSCSQTLNHNVMYWYQQKSSQAPKLLFHYYDKDFNNEADTPDNFQSRRPNTSFCFLDIRSPGLGDTAMYLCATSRDLTGQPYEQYFGPGTRLTVT.

The chain has TRBV25-1 and TRBJ1-1; D is uncertain. V lost 4 bases and J 0 bases, leaving 9 bases between the germline ends. The CDR3 totals 14 residues. CDR1 and CDR2 (germline): MGHDK, SYGVNS. CDR3 sequence reads: CASSARLMNTEAFF. CDR3 nucleotides: TGTGCCAGCAGTGCCAGGCTCATGAACACTGAAGCTTTCTTT. The full variable domain, completed using reference TRBV25-1 and TRBJ1-1, is EADIYQTPRYLVIGTGKKITLECSQTMGHDKMYWYQQDPGMELHLIHYSYGVNSTEKGDLSSESTVSRIRTEHFPLTLESARPSHTSQYLCASSARLMNTEAFFGQGTRLTVV.

In nucleotides, the CDR3 is TGTGCCAGCAGAAGAGGGTTGGGCACTGAAGCTTTCTTT. Its protein is CASRRGLGTEAFF. The rearrangement joins TRBV6-6 to TRBJ1-1; D gene uncertain. Germline assignment: CDR1 MNHNY and CDR2 SVGAGI (reference sequence). Trimming pared 6 bases from V and 4 bases from J, leaving 12 bases between. This CDR3 comprises 13 residues.

Written as DNA, the CDR3 is TGTGCCAGCAGAGCGGACCCTAGCAATCAGCCCCAGCATTTT. Protein sequence: CASRADPSNQPQHF. V gene TRBV6-6 combines with J gene TRBJ1-5; D remains unclear. This CDR3 has 14 residues. The germline V gene encodes CDR1 MNHNY and CDR2 SVGAGI (reference sequence). The germline V and J ends were trimmed by 6 bases and 0 bases, with 9 bases remaining between them.

A note on this clone: The same CDR3 can be traced to other DNA sequences in this sample. The V call is TRBV30, the J call TRBJ1-6, with D unresolved. The CDR3 runs 13 residues. CDR1 and CDR2 (germline): GTSNPN, SVGIG (reference sequence). The ends were cut back, 4 bases at V and 5 bases at J, with 9 bases in the middle. The DNA of the CDR3 is TGTGCCTGGACCGGACTGAATAATTCACCCCTCCACTTT. Its protein product is CAWTGLNNSPLHF.

There are a few counts of this clone. CDR3 nucleotides: TGCAGCGTGCGACCCGGAGATACGCAGTATTTT. Its protein is CSVRPGDTQYF. The V gene is TRBV29-1, the J gene TRBJ2-3; D not certain. Germline V gives CDR1 SQVTM, CDR2 ANQGSEA. V lost 6 bases, J lost 5 bases, and 9 bases lay in between. This CDR3 region has 11 residues.

This clone was counted a few times. An end of the junction differs from the germline gene, which may be a read error. The V call is TRBV14, the J call TRBJ1-5, with D possibly matching TRBD1 (5 bases). The CDR3 loop spans 13 amino acids. The V gene's germline CDR1 is SGHDN and CDR2 FVKESK. The CDR3 nucleotides are TGTGCCAGCAGTCAAGGGGAGCGCCAGCCCCAGCATTTT. Translated, it gives CASSQGERQPQHF.

This chain links TRBV29-1 with TRBJ2-3; no definite D call. V was shortened by 6 bases and J by 2 bases, with 15 bases between the two germline ends. CDR1 and CDR2 (germline): SQVTM, ANQGSEA. The CDR3 totals 14 residues. The DNA for the CDR3 is TGCAGCGTCGCGACTGGCCCAGCCACAGATACGCAGTATTTT. This translates into CSVATGPATDTQYF.

The CDR3 sequence: CASSLTVNQPQHF. The CDR3 bases are TGCGCCAGCAGCTTAACAGTGAATCAGCCCCAGCATTTT. The chain joins TRBV5-1 to TRBJ1-5, with D hard to call. Per the germline V gene, CDR1 is SGHRS and CDR2 is YFSETQ. The CDR3 covers 13 residues. V gave up 2 bases and J gave up 4 bases, with 7 bases separating them.

This clone showed up just a few times. This sequence joins TRBV29-1 and TRBJ2-3; 8 bases agree with TRBD1. Germline lookup yields CDR1 SQVTM and CDR2 ANQGSEA. The CDR3 covers 14 residues. Trimming removed 6 bases from V and 6 bases from J; junction bases left unmatched: 11. For the CDR3, the DNA is TGCAGCGTAGAGGACAGGGCAAAAGGGGATACGCAGTATTTT. Protein: CSVEDRAKGDTQYF.

This clone was seen once. J is TRBJ1-2 and V is TRBV5-6; weak D call: TRBD1 (6 bases). Germline CDR1 and CDR2: SGHDT and YYEEEE. Deletions cut 5 bases from V and 2 bases from J, with 10 bases between. CDR3 length equals 13 residues. CDR3 loop: CASRGGQNYGYTF. DNA for the CDR3: TGTGCCAGCAGGGGAGGACAGAACTATGGCTACACCTTC.